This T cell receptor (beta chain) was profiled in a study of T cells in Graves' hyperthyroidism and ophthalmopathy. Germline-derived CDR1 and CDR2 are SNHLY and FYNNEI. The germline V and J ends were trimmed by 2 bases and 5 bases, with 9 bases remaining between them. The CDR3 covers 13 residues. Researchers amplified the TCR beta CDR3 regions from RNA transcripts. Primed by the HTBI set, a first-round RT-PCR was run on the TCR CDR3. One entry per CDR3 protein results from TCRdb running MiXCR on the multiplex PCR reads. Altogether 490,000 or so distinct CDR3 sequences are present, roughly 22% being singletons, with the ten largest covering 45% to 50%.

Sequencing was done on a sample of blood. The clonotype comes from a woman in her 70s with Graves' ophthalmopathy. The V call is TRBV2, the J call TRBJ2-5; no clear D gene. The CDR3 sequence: CASSERRAETQYF. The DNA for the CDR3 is TGTGCCAGCAGTGAACGAAGGGCGGAGACCCAGTACTTC.